Following are 14 T cell receptor beta chains from one sample sequenced in a study of T-cell reconstitution after alpha-beta-depleted transplantation in children. Construction of the TCRbeta library involved unique molecular identifiers. Via MiXCR, TCRdb re-called the PCR reads, giving one row per CDR3 protein. The data hold 450,000 to 600,000 distinct CDR3 sequences, with 10% observed a single time. This specimen consisted of PBMCs, obtained before TCRalphabeta/CD19-depleted stem cell transplant. The receptors stem from a child aged 2 to 15 with inherited bone marrow failure, due to receive a stem cell transplant.

This clonotype was seen at least ten times. This chain uses TRBV12-3 or TRBV12-4 with TRBJ2-7; 9 bases are shared with TRBD2. Trimming removed 5 bases from V and 3 bases from J; junction bases left unmatched: 2. CDR3 size: 13 residues. CDR3: CASSSGRHYEQYF. DNA for the CDR3: TGTGCCAGCAGTAGCGGGAGGCACTACGAGCAGTACTTC.

This clonotype was counted many times. The V gene is TRBV20-1, the J gene TRBJ2-1; D tentatively reads TRBD1 or TRBD2 (5 bases each). Trimming took 4 bases from V and 3 from J, leaving 13 bases between them. Germline V lookup: CDR1 DFQATT, CDR2 SNEGSKA (reference sequence). This CDR3 has 14 amino acids. The CDR3 bases are TGCAGTGCTACCCGGGACGCAGACTACAATGAGCAGTTCTTC. Amino acid sequence: CSATRDADYNEQFF.

This clonotype came up many times. The J gene is TRBJ2-7, the V gene TRBV20-1; TRBD2 agrees at 9 bases. Germline trimming cut 2 bases from V and 0 bases from J; bases unmatched to any gene: 2. The CDR3 runs 14 residues. Germline CDR1 is DFQATT and CDR2 is SNEGSKA (reference sequence). The CDR3 region is CSARHSGSSYEQYF. The CDR3 bases are TGCAGTGCTAGACATAGCGGGAGCTCCTACGAGCAGTACTTC.

This clonotype was recorded at least ten times. This chain joins TRBV5-5 and TRBJ1-4; D gene ambiguous. The V and J ends lost 6 bases and 4 bases respectively, with 13 bases between them. Germline loops: CDR1 SGHKS, CDR2 YYEKEE (reference sequence). The CDR3 has 14 residues. The CDR3, as DNA: TGTGCCAGCAACCGGGCAGTCCTTAATGAAAAACTGTTTTTT. Amino acid sequence: CASNRAVLNEKLFF.

This clonotype has only a few counts. The chain recombines TRBV20-1 with TRBJ2-7, with TRBD2 as a possible D gene (6 bases). The CDR3 is made up of 14 amino acids. V lost 4 bases, J lost 0 bases, and 13 bases lay in between. The V gene's germline CDR1 is DFQATT and CDR2 SNEGSKA (reference sequence). The CDR3 spells CSAIRDSSSYEQYF. The CDR3 region has the DNA TGCAGTGCTATCCGGGACTCAAGCTCCTACGAGCAGTACTTC.

For this clonotype: This could be a read error, since a much larger clone is one nucleotide away. V usage is TRBV12-3 or TRBV12-4 and J usage is TRBJ1-2, with 9 bases fitting TRBD1. The CDR3 sequence is 16 residues long. Trimming at V came to 3 bases and at J to 10 bases, leaving 15 bases not matched to a gene. The CDR3 sequence: CASSFRQYRGRLVYTF. CDR3 sequence (DNA): TGTGCCAGCAGTTTCCGCCAGTACAGGGGGCGATTGGTCTACACCTTC.

Ten or more counts support this clonotype. This chain joins TRBV4-1 and TRBJ2-1; D not certain. Germline lookup yields CDR1 MGHRA and CDR2 YSYEKL. CDR3 length: 14 residues. Trimming took off 2 bases at V and 7 bases at J, with 12 bases between the two ends. The CDR3, as DNA: TGCGCCAGCAGCCAAAATTGGTCCGGGAATGAGCAGTTCTTC. This sequence encodes CASSQNWSGNEQFF.

In its sample, this clonotype was seen many times. The rearrangement uses TRBV5-1 and TRBJ2-3, with TRBD1 identical over 7 bases. Germline CDR1 SGHRS, CDR2 YFSETQ. V shed 1 base, J shed 4 bases, and the junction held 6 bases outside the gene matches. There are 15 residues in the CDR3. Here the CDR3 DNA reads TGCGCCAGCAGCTTGCTCGAACAGGGGTCAGATACGCAGTATTTT. Protein sequence: CASSLLEQGSDTQYF.

The CDR3 protein is CASSLRHGELFF. As DNA, the CDR3 is TGTGCCAGCAGCTTACGGCACGGGGAGCTGTTTTTT. The chain is built from TRBV7-9 and TRBJ2-2; D uncertain. Trimming removed 2 bases at V and 7 bases at J, with 5 bases between. This CDR3 is 12 amino acids long. CDR1 and CDR2 from the germline V gene are SEHNR and FQNEAQ (reference sequence).

Ten or more counts support this clonotype. V gene TRBV28 combines with J gene TRBJ2-5, with 10 bases that match TRBD1. This CDR3 has 14 amino acids. CDR1 is MDHEN, CDR2 SYDVKM, per germline. Unmatched junction bases numbered 9, after V lost 10 bases and J lost 4 bases. CDR3 DNA: TGTGCCATCAACCCCGGACAGGGGGTAGAGACCCAGTACTTC. It yields the protein CAINPGQGVETQYF. The full variable domain, rest sourced from reference TRBV28 and TRBJ2-5, is DVKVTQSSRYLVKRTGEKVFLECVQDMDHENMFWYRQDPGLGLRLIYFSYDVKMKEKGDIPEGYSVSREKKERFSLILESASTNQTSMYLCAINPGQGVETQYFGPGTRLLVL.

This clonotype was detected ten times or more. J is TRBJ2-2 and V is TRBV20-1; maybe TRBD2 (6 bases). CDR3 length: 14 amino acids. Trimming pared 6 bases from V and 4 bases from J, leaving 15 bases between. Germline assignment: CDR1 DFQATT and CDR2 SNEGSKA (reference sequence). The CDR3 nucleotides read TGCAGTGCCGGGAGAGGGTCGGTCACCGGGGAGCTGTTTTTT. Amino acid sequence: CSAGRGSVTGELFF.

In this sample, this clonotype turned up many times. This chain connects TRBV5-5 to TRBJ1-5, with 7 nucleotides matching TRBD1. V was pared by 4 bases and J by 5 bases, with 3 bases of the junction left unmatched. The germline V gene has CDR1 SGHKS and CDR2 YYEKEE (reference sequence). CDR3 length: 13 residues. CDR3 coding DNA: TGTGCCAGCAGCGGGGACAGAGATCAGCCCCAGCATTTT. Translation: CASSGDRDQPQHF.

This clonotype was recorded at least ten times. The rearrangement joins TRBV30 to TRBJ2-7; the D gene could be TRBD1 or TRBD2 (5 bases each). The CDR3 has 13 amino acids. CDR1 and CDR2 from the germline V gene are GTSNPN and SVGIG (reference sequence). The V gene lost 5 bases and the J gene lost 4 bases, with 15 bases spanning the gap. This CDR3 reads CAWGTVNGYEQYF. DNA of the CDR3: TGTGCCTGGGGGACGGTGAATGGTTACGAGCAGTACTTC.

Ten or more counts support this clonotype. The CDR3 loop is CASSYSGRGYEQYF. The CDR3 DNA reads TGTGCCAGCAGTTACTCGGGAAGAGGATACGAGCAGTACTTC. The chain recombines TRBV6-5 with TRBJ2-7; D is uncertain. The CDR3 contains 14 residues. V was clipped by 0 bases and J by 4 bases, with 10 bases between them. Germline CDR1 reads MNHEY; CDR2 reads SVGAGI.